This paragraph covers one TCR beta chain sequence. Its antigen is as yet unknown. The sample comes from a study of cytomegalovirus exposure and HLA in healthy donors. Overall study results and limits: Information on immune exposure was restricted to one variable (CMV serostatus).

Germline V CDR1 and CDR2: KGHSH, LQKENI. This CDR3 is built from 14 residues. Trimming stripped 1 base from V and 2 bases from J, with 9 bases between. It was with 60 Vbeta and 13 Jbeta primers that the PCR ran. Assay: immunoSEQ multiplex PCR; the TCRdb copy retains only in-frame clones and omits some. The sample lists under 50,000 clones, 65% to 80% occurring once. The receptor was isolated from a man aged 30 to 45 in good health and CMV-seronegative. This rearrangement joins TRBV18 to TRBJ2-7; D not resolved. The source material was PBMCs. In DNA form, the CDR3 reads TGTGCCAGCTCACCACTCGTAAATACCTACGAGCAGTACTTC. It is translated as CASSPLVNTYEQYF.